This TCR beta chain was profiled in a study of identical twins. Study-wide findings and caveats: Analyses of zero insertions could, in part, be confounded by invariant MAIT and iNKT cells.

This CDR3 is 12 amino acids long. Germline CDR1 and CDR2: LGHDT and YNNKEL (reference sequence). V shed 3 bases and J shed 9 bases, with 11 bases lying between them. Details on this clonotype: Its specificity is not known.

MiXCR, run by TCRdb on the 5' RACE reads, gives a single entry per CDR3 protein. The sample has about 520,000 distinct CDR3 sequences, roughly a fifth seen once. The sample was also linked to a second study, of T cells expressing NK-cell markers.

The sequenced sample was CD4+ T cells sorted from blood. The TCR was taken from a woman between 18 and 29 years old in good health. The chain joins TRBV3-1 to TRBJ2-5; D is unclear. The CDR3, as DNA: TGTGCCAGCAGCCACGGCCCCCCAGCCCAGTACTTC. This codes for CASSHGPPAQYF.